The sequence of this TCR beta chain was determined in a study of T cell responses to AZD1222 COVID-19 vaccine. The study's findings and limits: White British ancestry dominated among donors, who included more females, and clonal diversity was possibly underestimated. Spike was spanned by vaccine-associated CD4 TCRs, with dominance at 160-218 and 743-854. Reportedly, nearly half of unique spike TCRs recognized epitopes outside B.1.351/B.1.1.7 mutations.

Produced via immunoSEQ multiplex PCR; TCRdb's table is partial and in-frame only. The repertoire holds 130,000 to 150,000 clones, with roughly 86% as singletons. CDR1 and CDR2 from the germline V gene are SGDLS and YYNGEE. V lost 0 bases and J lost 4, with 13 bases in between. The CDR3 loop spans 15 amino acids. Remarks on this clone: Its matching antigen is unknown.

The TCR comes from an adult who received the MenACWY meningococcal vaccine as a control. The sequences come from peripheral blood, collected 28 days after the second dose of the MenACWY control vaccine. V gene TRBV9 combines with J gene TRBJ1-1, with D perhaps TRBD1 (5 bases). This CDR3 is CASSVVGREGTEAFF. The CDR3 nucleotides are TGTGCCAGCAGCGTAGTAGGCAGGGAGGGCACTGAAGCTTTCTTT. The full variable domain, completed using reference TRBV9 and TRBJ1-1, is DSGVTQTPKHLITATGQRVTLRCSPRSGDLSVYWYQQSLDQGLQFLIQYYNGEERAKGNILERFSAQQFPDLHSELNLSSLELGDSALYFCASSVVGREGTEAFFGQGTRLTVV.